The 7 T cell receptor beta chains below were found in one sample sequenced in a study of response to subunit inactivated influenza vaccine (dated by TCRdb to 2017 to 2018). Receptors were amplified or captured by RT-PCR. The sequencing machine was an Illumina HiSeq 2500. The public reads were quality trimmed at Q25 with fastp and then assembled into clones with MiXCR by TCRdb, keeping productive beta chains. All rows with the same CDR3 protein become a single entry with the most common DNA and genes. Counted in this sample were about 190,000 distinct CDR3 sequences; approximately 15% of them appeared once. The ten largest make up 26% of the sample. Sequencing used CD8+ T cells sorted from PBMCs, obtained more than 4 days after vaccination. All receptors come from a man aged 45-60 years who received an inactivated influenza vaccine. Donor details come from another sample of the same person, matched by shared clones.

The chain joins TRBV4-1 to TRBJ2-7; TRBD1 matches at 10 bases. Germline V gives CDR1 MGHRA, CDR2 YSYEKL. This CDR3 has 15 amino acids. V dropped 3 bases and J dropped 2; count of bases not matched to a gene: 4. The CDR3 protein is CASSHTGQGTYEQYF. CDR3 sequence (DNA): TGCGCCAGCAGCCATACGGGACAGGGGACCTACGAGCAGTACTTC.

This clonotype has just a few counts. The chain recombines TRBV7-8 with TRBJ1-2; maybe TRBD1 (6 bases). The CDR3 is 16 amino acids. Germline values: CDR1 SGHVS, CDR2 FQNEAQ. Trimming removed 1 base at V and 4 bases at J, with 16 bases between. The DNA for the CDR3 is TGTGCCAGCAGCTTAGTAGGGGGGCTTTCGGGCTATGGCTACACCTTC. This gives the protein CASSLVGGLSGYGYTF. The whole variable domain, remainder taken from reference TRBV7-8 and TRBJ1-2, is GAGVSQSPRYKVAKRGQDVALRCDPISGHVSLFWYQQALGQGPEFLTYFQNEAQLDKSGLPSDRFFAERPEGSVSTLKIQRTQQEDSAVYLCASSLVGGLSGYGYTFGSGTRLTVV.

This clonotype was seen a handful of times. The chain recombines TRBV3-1 with TRBJ1-6; 7 nucleotides match TRBD1. CDR1 and CDR2 (germline): LGHDT, YNNKEL (reference sequence). Unmatched junction bases numbered 9, after V lost 6 bases and J lost 10 bases. This CDR3 is 14 amino acids long. CDR3 protein: CASRKTGLASPLHF. The DNA of the CDR3 is TGTGCCAGCAGGAAGACAGGGCTGGCGTCACCCCTCCACTTT.

The chain is built from TRBV5-1 and TRBJ2-1; D perhaps matches TRBD2 (6 bases). Trimming left V 0 bases short and J 3 bases short, with 19 bases between. The CDR3 runs 18 residues. Germline V gives CDR1 SGHRS, CDR2 YFSETQ. The CDR3 reads CASSLERIRLDYYNEQFF. The DNA for the CDR3 is TGCGCCAGCAGCTTGGAAAGAATCAGACTAGATTACTACAATGAGCAGTTCTTC. Full variable domain (rest looked up from reference TRBV5-1 and TRBJ2-1): KAGVTQTPRYLIKTRGQQVTLSCSPISGHRSVSWYQQTPGQGLQFLFEYFSETQRNKGNFPGRFSGRQFSNSRSEMNVSTLELGDSALYLCASSLERIRLDYYNEQFFGPGTRLTVL.

This clonotype has only a few counts. The chain has TRBV6-4 and TRBJ2-7, with TRBD2 as a possible D gene (5 bases). The CDR3 extends over 13 amino acids. Trimming left V 5 bases short and J 7 bases short, with 15 bases between. Germline-derived CDR1 and CDR2 are MRHNA and SNTAGT. CDR3 sequence (DNA): TGTGCCAGCAGTAGCGGAATCCTGGGGGAGCAGTACTTC. This encodes CASSSGILGEQYF.

The V call is TRBV9, the J call TRBJ2-3; 10 nucleotides line up with TRBD2. CDR1 and CDR2 (germline): SGDLS, YYNGEE. This CDR3 is 14 amino acids long. J gave up 6 bases and V 3 bases, and 4 bases lay outside the gene matches. The DNA of the CDR3 is TGTGCCAGCAGCGACAGCGGGAGGGGGGATACGCAGTATTTT. It encodes CASSDSGRGDTQYF.

The genes are TRBV7-8 and TRBJ2-7; D gene unclear. The V end was cut by 6 bases, the J end by 3 bases, with 15 bases between. Germline assignment: CDR1 SGHVS and CDR2 FQNEAQ. The CDR3 is made up of 14 amino acids. CDR3: CASSPRTENYEQYF. Here the CDR3 DNA reads TGTGCCAGCAGTCCTCGGACGGAAAACTACGAGCAGTACTTC.